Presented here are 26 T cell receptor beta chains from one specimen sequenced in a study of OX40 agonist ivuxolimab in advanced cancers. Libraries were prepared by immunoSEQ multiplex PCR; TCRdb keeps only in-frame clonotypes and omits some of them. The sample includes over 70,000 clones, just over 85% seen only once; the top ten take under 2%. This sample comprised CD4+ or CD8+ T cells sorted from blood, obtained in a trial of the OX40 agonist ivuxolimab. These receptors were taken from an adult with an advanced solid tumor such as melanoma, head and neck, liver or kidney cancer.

CDR3 sequence reads: CASNEGFSGNTIYF. DNA for the CDR3: TGTGCCAGCAATGAGGGCTTCTCTGGAAACACCATATATTTT. The gene calls are TRBV2 and TRBJ1-3, with D unresolved. Germline CDR1 is SNHLY and CDR2 is FYNNEI. V lost 7 bases, J lost 0 bases, and 10 bases lay in between. The length of the CDR3 is 14 residues.

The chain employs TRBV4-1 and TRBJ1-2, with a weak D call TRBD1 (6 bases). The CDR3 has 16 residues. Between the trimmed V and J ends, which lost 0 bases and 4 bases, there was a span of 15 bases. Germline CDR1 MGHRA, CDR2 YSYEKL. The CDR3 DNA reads TGCGCCAGCAGCCAAGACCACAGCTCCAGGGGCTATGGCTACACCTTC. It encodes CASSQDHSSRGYGYTF.

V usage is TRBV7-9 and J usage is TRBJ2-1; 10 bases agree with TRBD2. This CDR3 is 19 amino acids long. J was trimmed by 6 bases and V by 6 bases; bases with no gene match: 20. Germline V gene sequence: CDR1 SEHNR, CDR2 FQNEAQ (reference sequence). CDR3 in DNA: TGTGCCAGCAGTCAACAAGCGCGTCGGTCGAGACTAGCGGGCAATGAGCAGTTCTTC. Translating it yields CASSQQARRSRLAGNEQFF.

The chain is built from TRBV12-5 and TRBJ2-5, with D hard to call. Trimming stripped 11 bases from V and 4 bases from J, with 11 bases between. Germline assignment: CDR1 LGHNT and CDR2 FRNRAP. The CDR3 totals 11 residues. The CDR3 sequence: CAVGTGETQYF. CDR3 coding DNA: TGTGCTGTGGGAACGGGAGAGACCCAGTACTTC.

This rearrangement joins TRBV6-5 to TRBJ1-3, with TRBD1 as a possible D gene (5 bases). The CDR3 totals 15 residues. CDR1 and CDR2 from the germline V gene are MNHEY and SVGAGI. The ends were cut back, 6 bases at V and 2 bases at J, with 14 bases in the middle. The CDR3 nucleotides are TGTGCCAGCAGCTCCCAGGGTTTAGCTGGAAACACCATATATTTT. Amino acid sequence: CASSSQGLAGNTIYF.

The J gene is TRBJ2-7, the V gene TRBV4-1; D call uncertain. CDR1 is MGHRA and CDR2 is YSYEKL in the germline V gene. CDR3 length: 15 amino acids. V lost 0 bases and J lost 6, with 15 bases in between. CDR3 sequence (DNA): TGCGCCAGCAGCCAAGAGGCGGCCGCGTTGGGCGAGCAGTACTTC. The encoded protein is CASSQEAAALGEQYF.

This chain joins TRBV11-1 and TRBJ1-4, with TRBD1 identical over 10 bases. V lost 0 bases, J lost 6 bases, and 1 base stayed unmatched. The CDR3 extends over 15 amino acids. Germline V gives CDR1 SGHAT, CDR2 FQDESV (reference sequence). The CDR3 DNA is TGTGCCAGCAGCTTAGCGGGACAGGGGCATGAAAAACTGTTTTTT. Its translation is CASSLAGQGHEKLFF.

The CDR3 region is CASSQDTGGHYGYTF. The CDR3 bases are TGCGCCAGCAGCCAAGATACGGGGGGCCACTATGGCTACACCTTC. This chain joins TRBV4-3 and TRBJ1-2, with D possibly matching TRBD1 (6 bases). The CDR3 has 15 residues. In germline, CDR1 is LGHNA, CDR2 YSLEER. Trimming stripped 0 bases from V and 3 bases from J, with 11 bases between.

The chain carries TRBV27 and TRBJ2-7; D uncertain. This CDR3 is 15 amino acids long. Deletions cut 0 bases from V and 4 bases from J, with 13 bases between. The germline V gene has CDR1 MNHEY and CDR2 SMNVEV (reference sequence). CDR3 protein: CASSLSSGVEYEQYF. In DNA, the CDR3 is TGTGCCAGCAGTTTATCGTCAGGAGTCGAATACGAGCAGTACTTC.

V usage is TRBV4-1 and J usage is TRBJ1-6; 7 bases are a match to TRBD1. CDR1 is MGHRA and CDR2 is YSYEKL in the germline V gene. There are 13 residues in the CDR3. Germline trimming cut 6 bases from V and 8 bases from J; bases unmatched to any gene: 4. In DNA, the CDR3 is TGCGCCAGCAGAGGGGACAGCCATTCACCCCTCCACTTT. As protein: CASRGDSHSPLHF.

This CDR3 reads CASSLFFYGGTEQFF. CDR3 coding DNA: TGTGCCAGCAGCTTATTTTTCTATGGGGGCACTGAGCAGTTCTTC. This chain links TRBV5-5 with TRBJ2-1; tentative D call: TRBD1 (6 bases). CDR3 length: 15 amino acids. CDR1 is SGHKS and CDR2 is YYEKEE in the germline V gene (reference sequence). The V end lost 2 bases, the J end lost 9 bases, and 18 bases lay between the germline ends. Full variable domain (outside the CDR3, taken from reference TRBV5-5 and TRBJ2-1): DAGVTQSPTHLIKTRGQQVTLRCSPISGHKSVSWYQQVLGQGPQFIFQYYEKEERGRGNFPDRFSARQFPNYSSELNVNALLLGDSALYLCASSLFFYGGTEQFFGPGTRLTVL.

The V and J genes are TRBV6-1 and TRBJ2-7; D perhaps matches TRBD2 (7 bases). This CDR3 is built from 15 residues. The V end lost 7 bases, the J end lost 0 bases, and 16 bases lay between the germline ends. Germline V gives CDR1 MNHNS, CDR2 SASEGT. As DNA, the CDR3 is TGTGCCAGCACCAGAGGGGGGGCCTACTCCTACGAGCAGTACTTC. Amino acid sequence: CASTRGGAYSYEQYF.

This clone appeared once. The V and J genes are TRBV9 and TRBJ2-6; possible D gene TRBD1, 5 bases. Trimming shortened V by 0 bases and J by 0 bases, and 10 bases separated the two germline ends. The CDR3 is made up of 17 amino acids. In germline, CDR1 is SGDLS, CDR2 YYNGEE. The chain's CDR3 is CASSVGPGSSGANVLTF. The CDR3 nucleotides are TGTGCCAGCAGCGTAGGGCCAGGGTCCTCTGGGGCCAACGTCCTGACTTTC.

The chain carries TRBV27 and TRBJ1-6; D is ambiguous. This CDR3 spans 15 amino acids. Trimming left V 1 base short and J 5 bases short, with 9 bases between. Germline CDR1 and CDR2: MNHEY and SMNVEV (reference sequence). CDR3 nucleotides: TGTGCCAGCAGTTTATTGCGGGGTGATAATTCACCCCTCCACTTT. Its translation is CASSLLRGDNSPLHF.

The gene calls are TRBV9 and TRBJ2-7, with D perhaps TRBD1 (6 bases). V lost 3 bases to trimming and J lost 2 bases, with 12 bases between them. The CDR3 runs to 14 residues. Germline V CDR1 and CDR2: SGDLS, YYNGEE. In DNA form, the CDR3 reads TGTGCCAGCAGCGCGACCACAGGGCCCTACGAGCAGTACTTC. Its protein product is CASSATTGPYEQYF.

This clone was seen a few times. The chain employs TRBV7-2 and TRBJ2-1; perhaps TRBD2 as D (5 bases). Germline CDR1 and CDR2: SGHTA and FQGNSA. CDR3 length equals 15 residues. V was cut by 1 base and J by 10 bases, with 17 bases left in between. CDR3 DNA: TGTGCCAGCAGCTTAGGTCTACATGAGGGCTCAGAGCAGTTCTTC. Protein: CASSLGLHEGSEQFF. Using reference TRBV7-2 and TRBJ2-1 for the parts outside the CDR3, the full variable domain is GAGVSQSPSNKVTEKGKDVELRCDPISGHTALYWYRQSLGQGLEFLIYFQGNSAPDKSGLPSDRFSAERTGGSVSTLTIQRTQQEDSAVYLCASSLGLHEGSEQFFGPGTRLTVL.

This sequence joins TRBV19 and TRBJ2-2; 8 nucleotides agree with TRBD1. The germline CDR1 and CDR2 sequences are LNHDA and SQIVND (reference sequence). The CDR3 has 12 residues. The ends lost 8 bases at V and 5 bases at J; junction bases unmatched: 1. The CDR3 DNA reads TGTGCCAGTGGACAGGGAACCGGGGAGCTGTTTTTT. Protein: CASGQGTGELFF.

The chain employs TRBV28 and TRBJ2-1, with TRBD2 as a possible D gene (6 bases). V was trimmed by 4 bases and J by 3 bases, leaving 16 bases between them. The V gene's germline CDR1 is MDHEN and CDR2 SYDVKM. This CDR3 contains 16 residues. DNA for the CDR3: TGTGCCAGCAGTTATCTTGGGGGGACTGGCTACAATGAGCAGTTCTTC. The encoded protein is CASSYLGGTGYNEQFF.

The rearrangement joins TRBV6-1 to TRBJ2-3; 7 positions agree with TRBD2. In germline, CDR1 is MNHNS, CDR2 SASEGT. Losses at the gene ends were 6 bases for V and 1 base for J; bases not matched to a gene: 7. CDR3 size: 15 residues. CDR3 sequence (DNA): TGTGCCAGCAGCCTCCGGGGGGTGGGCACAGATACGCAGTATTTT. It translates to CASSLRGVGTDTQYF.

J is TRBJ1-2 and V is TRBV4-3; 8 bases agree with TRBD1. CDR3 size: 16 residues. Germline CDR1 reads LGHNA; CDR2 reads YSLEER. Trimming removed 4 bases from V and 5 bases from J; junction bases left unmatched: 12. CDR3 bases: TGCGCCAGCAGCCCAGAGTCGTACAGGGGGATATATGGCTACACCTTC. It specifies CASSPESYRGIYGYTF.

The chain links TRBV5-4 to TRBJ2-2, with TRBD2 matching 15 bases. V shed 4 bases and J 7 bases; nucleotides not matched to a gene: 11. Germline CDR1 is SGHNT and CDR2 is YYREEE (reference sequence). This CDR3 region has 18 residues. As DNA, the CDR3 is TGTGCCAGCAGCGTCGGGACTAGCGGGGGGAAGCAGCGCGGGGAGCTGTTTTTT. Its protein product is CASSVGTSGGKQRGELFF.

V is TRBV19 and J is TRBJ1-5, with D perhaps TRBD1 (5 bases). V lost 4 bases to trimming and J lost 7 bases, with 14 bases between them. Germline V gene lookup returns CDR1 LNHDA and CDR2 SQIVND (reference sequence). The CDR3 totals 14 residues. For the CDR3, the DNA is TGTGCCAGTAGTACTAAGGGACTGCGACAGCCCCAGCATTTT. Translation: CASSTKGLRQPQHF.

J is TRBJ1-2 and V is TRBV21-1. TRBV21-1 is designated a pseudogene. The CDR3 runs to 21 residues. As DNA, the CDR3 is TGTGCCAGCAGCGGGGGGCCTGTAGGGACGGGGTGCTGCAGCACGGAAGATGCCTACACCTTC. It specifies CASSGGPVGTGCCSTEDAYTF.

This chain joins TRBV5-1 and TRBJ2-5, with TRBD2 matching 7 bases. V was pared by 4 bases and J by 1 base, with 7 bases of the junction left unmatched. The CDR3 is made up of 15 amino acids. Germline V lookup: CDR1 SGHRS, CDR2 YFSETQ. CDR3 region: CASSPNGEGQETQYF. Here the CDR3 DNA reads TGCGCCAGCAGCCCGAACGGGGAGGGCCAAGAGACCCAGTACTTC.

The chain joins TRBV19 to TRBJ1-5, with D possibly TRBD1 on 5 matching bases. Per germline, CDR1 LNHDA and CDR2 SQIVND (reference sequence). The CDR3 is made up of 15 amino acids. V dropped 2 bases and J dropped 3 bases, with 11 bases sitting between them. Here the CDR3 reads CASSIIAGNNQPQHF. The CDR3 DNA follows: TGTGCCAGTAGTATAATAGCAGGGAACAATCAGCCCCAGCATTTT.

CDR3 residues: CASSAAGGLSSYEQYF. The CDR3 DNA is TGCGCCAGCAGCGCGGCGGGAGGACTCTCCTCCTACGAGCAGTACTTC. This sequence joins TRBV5-1 and TRBJ2-7; TRBD2 matches 8 bases. The V gene's germline CDR1 is SGHRS and CDR2 YFSETQ. The CDR3 is 16 amino acids. With V trimmed by 4 bases and J by 0 bases, 9 bases remained unmatched.